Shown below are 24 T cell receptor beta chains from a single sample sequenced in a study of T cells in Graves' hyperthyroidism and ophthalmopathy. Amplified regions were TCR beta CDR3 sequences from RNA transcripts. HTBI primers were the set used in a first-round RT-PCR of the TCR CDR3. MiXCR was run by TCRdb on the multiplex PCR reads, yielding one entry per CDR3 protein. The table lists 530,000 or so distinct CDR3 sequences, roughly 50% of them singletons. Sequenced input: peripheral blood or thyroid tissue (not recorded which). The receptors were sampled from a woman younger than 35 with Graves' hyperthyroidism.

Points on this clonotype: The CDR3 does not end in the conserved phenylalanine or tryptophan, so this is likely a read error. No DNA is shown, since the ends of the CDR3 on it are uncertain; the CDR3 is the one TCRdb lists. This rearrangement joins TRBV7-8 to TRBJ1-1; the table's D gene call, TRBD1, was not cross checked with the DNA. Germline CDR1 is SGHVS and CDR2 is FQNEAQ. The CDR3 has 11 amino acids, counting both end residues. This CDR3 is CASSSRGAAFS.

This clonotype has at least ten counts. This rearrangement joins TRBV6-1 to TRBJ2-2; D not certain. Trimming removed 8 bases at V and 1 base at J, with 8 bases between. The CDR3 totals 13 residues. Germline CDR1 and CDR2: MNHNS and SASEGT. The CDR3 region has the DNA TGTGCCAGCCTCCCAAGGAACACCGGGGAGCTGTTTTTT. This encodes CASLPRNTGELFF.

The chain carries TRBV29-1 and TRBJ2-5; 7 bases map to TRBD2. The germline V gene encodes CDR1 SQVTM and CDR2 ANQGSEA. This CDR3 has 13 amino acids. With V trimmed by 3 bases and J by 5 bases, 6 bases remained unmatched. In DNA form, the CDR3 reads TGCAGCGTTGACGCGGGAGAGAGGGAGACCCAGTACTTC. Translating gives CSVDAGERETQYF.

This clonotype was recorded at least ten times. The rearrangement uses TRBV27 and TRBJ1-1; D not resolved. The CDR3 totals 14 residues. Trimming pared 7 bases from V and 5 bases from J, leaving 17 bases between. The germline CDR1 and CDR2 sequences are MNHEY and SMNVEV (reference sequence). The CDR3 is CASNPGLARTEAFF. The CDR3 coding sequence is TGTGCCAGCAACCCGGGCCTGGCCAGAACTGAAGCTTTCTTT.

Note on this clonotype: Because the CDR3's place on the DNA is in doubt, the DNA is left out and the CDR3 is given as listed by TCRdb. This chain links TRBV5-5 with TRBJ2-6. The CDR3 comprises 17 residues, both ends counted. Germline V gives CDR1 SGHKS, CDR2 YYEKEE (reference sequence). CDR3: CASSLVAQGSGANVLAF.

CDR3: CSASSSGRGDTQYF. The CDR3 DNA reads TGCAGTGCTAGTTCTAGCGGGAGAGGAGATACGCAGTATTTT. The rearrangement links TRBV20-1 to TRBJ2-3; 10 bases map to TRBD2. Germline lookup yields CDR1 DFQATT and CDR2 SNEGSKA (reference sequence). This CDR3 has 14 residues. Trimming took 3 bases from V and 5 from J; bases not matched to a gene: 5.

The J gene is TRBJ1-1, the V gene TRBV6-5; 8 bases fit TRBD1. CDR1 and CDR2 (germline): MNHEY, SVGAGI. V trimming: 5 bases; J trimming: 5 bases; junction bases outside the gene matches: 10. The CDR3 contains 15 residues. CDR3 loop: CASSLRTGWITEAFF. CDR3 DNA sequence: TGTGCCAGCAGTCTCCGGACAGGGTGGATAACTGAAGCTTTCTTT.

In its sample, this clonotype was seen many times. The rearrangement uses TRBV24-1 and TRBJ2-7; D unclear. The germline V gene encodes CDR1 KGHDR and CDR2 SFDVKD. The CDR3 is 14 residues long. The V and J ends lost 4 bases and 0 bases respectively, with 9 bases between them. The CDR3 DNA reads TGTGCCACCAGTGAGGGCAGGTTCTCCTACGAGCAGTACTTC. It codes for CATSEGRFSYEQYF.

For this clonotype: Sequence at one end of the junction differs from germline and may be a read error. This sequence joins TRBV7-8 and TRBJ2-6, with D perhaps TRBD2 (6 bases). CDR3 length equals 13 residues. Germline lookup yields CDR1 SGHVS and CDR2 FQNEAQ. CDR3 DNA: TGTGCCAGCAGCCAACAGTTGCGGGGCACTGAAGCTTTC. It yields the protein CASSQQLRGTEAF.

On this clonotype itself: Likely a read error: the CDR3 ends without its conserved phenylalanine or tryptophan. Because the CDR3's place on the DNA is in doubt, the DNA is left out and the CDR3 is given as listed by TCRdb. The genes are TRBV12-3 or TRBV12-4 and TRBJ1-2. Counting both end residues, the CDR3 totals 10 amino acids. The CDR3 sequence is CASSEREATY.

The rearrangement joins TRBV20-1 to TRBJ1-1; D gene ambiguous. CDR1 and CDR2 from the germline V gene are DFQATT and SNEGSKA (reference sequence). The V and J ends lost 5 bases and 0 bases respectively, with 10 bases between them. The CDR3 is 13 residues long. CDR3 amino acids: CSAVPGVNTEAFF. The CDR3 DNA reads TGCAGTGCTGTACCGGGTGTGAACACTGAAGCTTTCTTT.

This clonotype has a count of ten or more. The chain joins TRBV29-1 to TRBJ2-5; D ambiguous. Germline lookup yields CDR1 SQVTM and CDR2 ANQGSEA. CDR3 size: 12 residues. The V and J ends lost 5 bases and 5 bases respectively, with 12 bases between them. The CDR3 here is CSVSWGWETQYF. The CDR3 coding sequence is TGCAGCGTTTCTTGGGGTTGGGAGACCCAGTACTTC.

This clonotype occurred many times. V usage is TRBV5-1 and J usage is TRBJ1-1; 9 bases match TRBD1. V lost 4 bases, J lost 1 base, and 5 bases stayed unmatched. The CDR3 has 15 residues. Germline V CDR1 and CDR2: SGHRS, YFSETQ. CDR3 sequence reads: CASSSEDRGNTEAFF. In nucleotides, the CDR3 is TGCGCCAGCAGCAGTGAGGACAGGGGGAACACTGAAGCTTTCTTT. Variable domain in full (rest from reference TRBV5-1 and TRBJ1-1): KAGVTQTPRYLIKTRGQQVTLSCSPISGHRSVSWYQQTPGQGLQFLFEYFSETQRNKGNFPGRFSGRQFSNSRSEMNVSTLELGDSALYLCASSSEDRGNTEAFFGQGTRLTVV.

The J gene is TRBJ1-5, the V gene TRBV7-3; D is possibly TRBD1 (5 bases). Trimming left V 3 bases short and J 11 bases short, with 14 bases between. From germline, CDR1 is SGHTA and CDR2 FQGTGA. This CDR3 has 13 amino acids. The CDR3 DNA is TGTGCCAGCAGCTTTGGGGGGGAAGAGACCCAGCATTTT. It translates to CASSFGGEETQHF.

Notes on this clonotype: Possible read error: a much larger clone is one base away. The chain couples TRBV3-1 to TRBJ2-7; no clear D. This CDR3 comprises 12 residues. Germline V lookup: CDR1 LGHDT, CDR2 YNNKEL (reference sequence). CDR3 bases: TGTGCCAGCAGCCAATCCGCCTACGGGCAGTACTTC. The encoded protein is CASSQSAYGQYF.

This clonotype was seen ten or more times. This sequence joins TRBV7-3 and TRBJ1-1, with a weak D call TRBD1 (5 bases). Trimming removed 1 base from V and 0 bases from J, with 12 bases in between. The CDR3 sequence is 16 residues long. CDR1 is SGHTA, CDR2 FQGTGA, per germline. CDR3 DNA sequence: TGTGCCAGCAGCTTAAACCCGGGACCGATGAACACTGAAGCTTTCTTT. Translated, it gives CASSLNPGPMNTEAFF. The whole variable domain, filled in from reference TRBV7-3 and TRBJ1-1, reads GAGVSQTPSNKVTEKGKYVELRCDPISGHTALYWYRQSLGQGPEFLIYFQGTGAADDSGLPNDRFFAVRPEGSVSTLKIQRTERGDSAVYLCASSLNPGPMNTEAFFGQGTRLTVV.

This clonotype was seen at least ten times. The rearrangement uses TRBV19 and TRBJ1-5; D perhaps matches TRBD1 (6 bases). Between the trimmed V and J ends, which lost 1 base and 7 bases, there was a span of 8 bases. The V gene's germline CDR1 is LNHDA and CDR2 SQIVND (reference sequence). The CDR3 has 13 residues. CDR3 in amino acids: CASSIGRGQPQHF. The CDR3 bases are TGTGCCAGTAGTATAGGAAGGGGGCAGCCCCAGCATTTT.

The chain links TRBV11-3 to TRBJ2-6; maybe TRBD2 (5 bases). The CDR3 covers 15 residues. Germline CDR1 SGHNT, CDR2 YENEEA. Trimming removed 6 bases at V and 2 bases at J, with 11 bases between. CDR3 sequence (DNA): TGTGCCAGCAGACAGCCCGGGACTGGGGCCAACGTCCTGACTTTC. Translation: CASRQPGTGANVLTF.

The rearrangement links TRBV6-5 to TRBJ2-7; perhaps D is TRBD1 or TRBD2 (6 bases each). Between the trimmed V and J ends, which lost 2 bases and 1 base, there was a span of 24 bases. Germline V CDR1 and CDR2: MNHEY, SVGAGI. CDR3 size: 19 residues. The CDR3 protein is CASSYRTGAYLQGSYEQYF. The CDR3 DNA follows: TGTGCCAGCAGTTACCGGACGGGGGCCTATCTTCAGGGGTCCTACGAGCAGTACTTC.

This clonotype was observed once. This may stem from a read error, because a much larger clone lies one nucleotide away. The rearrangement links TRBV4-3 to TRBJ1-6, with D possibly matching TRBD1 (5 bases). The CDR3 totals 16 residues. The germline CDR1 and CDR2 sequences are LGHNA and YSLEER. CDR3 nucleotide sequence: TGCGTCAGCAGCCAAGATCTTAGGGGTCCAAATTCACCCCTCCACTTT. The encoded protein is CVSSQDLRGPNSPLHF.

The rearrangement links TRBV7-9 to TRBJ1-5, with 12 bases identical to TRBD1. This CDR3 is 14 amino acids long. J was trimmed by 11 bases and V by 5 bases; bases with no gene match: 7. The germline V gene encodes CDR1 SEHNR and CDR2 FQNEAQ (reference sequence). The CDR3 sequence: CASSPPGQGAAQHF. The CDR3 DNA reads TGTGCCAGCAGCCCACCGGGACAGGGGGCGGCCCAGCATTTT.

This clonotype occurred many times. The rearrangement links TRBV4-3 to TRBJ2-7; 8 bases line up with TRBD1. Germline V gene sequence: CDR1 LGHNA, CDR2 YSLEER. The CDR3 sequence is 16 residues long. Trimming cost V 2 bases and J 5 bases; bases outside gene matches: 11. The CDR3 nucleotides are TGCGCCAGCAGCCAATCCCAGGGGGCCCAGCCCAACGAGCAGTACTTC. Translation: CASSQSQGAQPNEQYF.

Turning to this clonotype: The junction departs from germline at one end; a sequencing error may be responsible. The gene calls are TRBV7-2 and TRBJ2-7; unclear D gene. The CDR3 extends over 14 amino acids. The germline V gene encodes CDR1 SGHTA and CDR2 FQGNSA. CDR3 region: CASGFDPHAYEQYF. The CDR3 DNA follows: TGTGCCAGCGGCTTCGACCCACATGCCTACGAGCAGTACTTC.

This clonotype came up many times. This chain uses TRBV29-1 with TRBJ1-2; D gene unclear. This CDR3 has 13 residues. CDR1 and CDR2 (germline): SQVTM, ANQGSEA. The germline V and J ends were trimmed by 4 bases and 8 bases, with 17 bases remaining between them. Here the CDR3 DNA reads TGCAGCGTTGCTGAGGGAGAGGCTAGAGGCTACACCTTC. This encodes CSVAEGEARGYTF. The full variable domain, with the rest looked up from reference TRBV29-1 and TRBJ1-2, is SAVISQKPSRDICQRGTSLTIQCQVDSQVTMMFWYRQQPGQSLTLIATANQGSEATYESGFVIDKFPISRPNLTFSTLTVSNMSPEDSSIYLCSVAEGEARGYTFGSGTRLTVV.